What follows is one T cell receptor beta chain and its context. The data stem from a study of blood T cell repertoires in COVID-19. Study as a whole: The United States, Italy and Spain provided the acute and convalescent COVID-19 samples. Sources were T cells, B-cell-depleted T cells, or PBMCs; the material itself was cDNA or gDNA.

Looked up from germline, CDR1 is SGHRS and CDR2 is YFSETQ. The CDR3 runs 15 residues. V dropped 3 bases and J dropped 1 base, with 13 bases sitting between them. Per the study methods: By means of reference gene primer amplification, nucleated cell counts were estimated. Sequencing used immunoSEQ multiplex PCR; TCRdb keeps in-frame clones, though not all of them. The V and J calls and clone size are taken from that table; D and trimming were inferred from the DNA. The sample has approximately 150,000 clones; about 91% are singletons. The V and J genes are TRBV5-1 and TRBJ1-1; no firm D call. The TCR comes from a woman between 45 and 60 years old with acute or convalescent COVID-19. Material for sequencing was peripheral blood. Written as DNA, the CDR3 is TGCGCCAGCAGCTCCCAGGCGCGGGGGAACACTGAAGCTTTCTTT. Its translation: CASSSQARGNTEAFF.